This TCR beta chain emerged from a study of blood T cell repertoires in COVID-19. Study details: Samples of COVID-19 (acute and convalescent) were obtained from the United States, Italy and Spain. PBMCs, B-cell-depleted T cells, or T cells provided the cDNA or gDNA that made up the material.

Method: immunoSEQ multiplex PCR; TCRdb's copy keeps in-frame clones and lacks some. The table lists approximately 210,000 clones, around 82% of them singletons, with 10% to 15% in the top ten. Participant-reported clinical history was the basis for cohort assignment. Two negative PCRs, clearance, or symptom resolution were required of recovered Cohort 3 donors. Trimming pared 6 bases from V and 9 bases from J, leaving 18 bases between. The CDR3 runs to 15 residues. Germline CDR1 reads MDHEN; CDR2 reads SYDVKM. The source is a man aged 35-49 years who had recovered from COVID-19. The chain recombines TRBV28 with TRBJ1-6; no clear D. Sample: PBMCs or T cells enriched from blood (not recorded which). The CDR3 here is CASSDLDGEVSPLHF. For the CDR3, the DNA is TGTGCCAGCAGCGATCTCGACGGGGAAGTTTCACCCCTCCACTTT.